Below, 23 T cell receptor beta chains from the same sample are listed, as sequenced in a study of blood T cell repertoires in COVID-19. TCRdb's copy holds only in-frame clones and misses some; the assay was immunoSEQ multiplex PCR. The sample yields around 200,000 clones, 83% seen once. Sequenced: peripheral blood. The receptors shown here come from a woman aged 30 to 39 with COVID-19, enrolled during active disease.

The V and J genes are TRBV11-3 and TRBJ1-6, with a possible D match to TRBD1 (5 bases). Trimming left V 4 bases short and J 9 bases short, with 10 bases between. The CDR3 is 13 amino acids. Germline V gene data show CDR1 as SGHNT and CDR2 as YENEEA. As DNA, the CDR3 is TGTGCCAGCAGCTCAGGGATTTTTTCACCCCTCCACTTT. Its protein is CASSSGIFSPLHF.

The chain uses TRBV6-4 and TRBJ2-3; 12 nucleotides align to TRBD2. This CDR3 comprises 15 residues. Trimming cost V 5 bases and J 1 base; bases outside gene matches: 1. CDR1 and CDR2 (germline): MRHNA, SNTAGT. CDR3 loop: CASSPSGGGTDTQYF. As DNA, the CDR3 is TGTGCCAGCAGTCCTAGCGGGGGGGGCACAGATACGCAGTATTTT.

The chain uses TRBV30 and TRBJ1-1; no clear D gene. The CDR3 is 13 residues long. Germline values: CDR1 GTSNPN, CDR2 SVGIG (reference sequence). V gave up 0 bases and J gave up 4 bases, with 9 bases separating them. The CDR3 region is CAWSVRQSTEAFF. The CDR3 DNA is TGTGCCTGGAGTGTCAGGCAGAGCACTGAAGCTTTCTTT.

This chain uses TRBV19 with TRBJ1-5; D may be TRBD1 (5 bases). V was trimmed by 5 bases and J by 5 bases, leaving 10 bases between them. Germline V gives CDR1 LNHDA, CDR2 SQIVND (reference sequence). The length of the CDR3 is 13 residues. The CDR3 coding sequence is TGTGCCAGTAGTCCCCAGGGCCATCAGCCCCAGCATTTT. Translating gives CASSPQGHQPQHF.

The rearrangement links TRBV23-1 to TRBJ1-1; no clear D gene. TRBV23-1 is reported as an ORF; its role is uncertain. This CDR3 contains 15 residues. Between the trimmed V and J ends, which lost 0 bases and 1 base, there was a span of 9 bases. CDR3 DNA sequence: TGCGCCAGCAGTCAATCGCGGGGAAGGAACACTGAAGCTTTCTTT. Translation gives CASSQSRGRNTEAFF.

This clone occurred once. The chain's CDR3 is CSVDPGQGAIEAFF. CDR3 coding DNA: TGCAGCGTTGACCCGGGACAGGGGGCTATTGAAGCTTTCTTT. The chain couples TRBV29-1 to TRBJ1-1, with 12 bases matching TRBD1. With V trimmed by 3 bases and J by 7 bases, 6 bases remained unmatched. Germline V gene sequence: CDR1 SQVTM, CDR2 ANQGSEA. This CDR3 has 14 amino acids.

The V gene is TRBV4-1, the J gene TRBJ2-3; TRBD2 aligns across 13 bases. CDR1 MGHRA and CDR2 YSYEKL come from the germline V gene. The junction had 7 bases not matched to a gene; V was cut back by 4 bases and J by 3 bases. CDR3 length: 17 amino acids. CDR3 residues: CASSPAGLAGPTDTQYF. The CDR3 DNA reads as TGCGCCAGCAGCCCAGCGGGACTAGCGGGGCCTACAGATACGCAGTATTTT.

The chain joins TRBV4-3 to TRBJ2-1, with 7 positions matching TRBD1. CDR1 and CDR2 (germline): LGHNA, YSLEER. V lost 6 bases to trimming and J lost 0 bases; unmatched junction nucleotides: 8. The CDR3 covers 16 residues. CDR3 bases: TGCGCCAGCAGGCCTTCCAGGGGGAGCTCCTACAATGAGCAGTTCTTC. It translates to CASRPSRGSSYNEQFF.

The rearrangement uses TRBV27 and TRBJ2-1; the match to TRBD2 covers 8 bases. The V gene's germline CDR1 is MNHEY and CDR2 SMNVEV (reference sequence). The CDR3 totals 16 residues. V trimming: 4 bases; J trimming: 8 bases; junction bases outside the gene matches: 13. CDR3 coding DNA: TGTGCCAGCAGTTCCTGGATAGCGGGACTTTCACATGAGCAGTTCTTC. Its translation is CASSSWIAGLSHEQFF.

This clone was recorded only once. The chain is built from TRBV7-9 and TRBJ2-1; D unresolved. Germline CDR1 and CDR2: SEHNR and FQNEAQ (reference sequence). This CDR3 is built from 15 residues. V was pared by 5 bases and J by 2 bases, with 13 bases between. CDR3 region: CASSMSEKTYNEQFF. CDR3 bases: TGTGCCAGCAGCATGAGCGAGAAAACCTACAATGAGCAGTTCTTC. Full variable domain (rest looked up from reference TRBV7-9 and TRBJ2-1): DTGVSQNPRHKITKRGQNVTFRCDPISEHNRLYWYRQTLGQGPEFLTYFQNEAQLEKSRLLSDRFSAERPKGSFSTLEIQRTEQGDSAMYLCASSMSEKTYNEQFFGPGTRLTVL.

J is TRBJ1-1 and V is TRBV7-8; possibly TRBD1 for D (5 bases). The CDR3 is made up of 15 amino acids. V was clipped by 2 bases and J by 1 base, with 11 bases between them. CDR1 is SGHVS and CDR2 is FQNEAQ in the germline V gene. CDR3 in DNA: TGTGCCAGCAGCTTAAGTTTAGGGGCGAACACTGAAGCTTTCTTT. Translated, it gives CASSLSLGANTEAFF.

Note on this clone: The sample has other DNA sequences that encode this CDR3 too. The CDR3 bases are TGTGCCAGCTCACCGGACATAAACACTGAAGCTTTCTTT. This gives the protein CASSPDINTEAFF. This sequence joins TRBV18 and TRBJ1-1; possible D gene TRBD1, 5 bases. Trimming removed 3 bases from V and 2 bases from J, with 7 bases in between. The germline CDR1 and CDR2 sequences are KGHSH and LQKENI. The CDR3 covers 13 residues.

V and J are TRBV5-1 and TRBJ2-1; 10 positions match TRBD2. Trimming at V came to 3 bases and at J to 3 bases, leaving 3 bases not matched to a gene. This CDR3 is 15 amino acids long. The germline CDR1 and CDR2 sequences are SGHRS and YFSETQ. The CDR3 region is CASSSGLAVYNEQFF. In DNA form, the CDR3 reads TGCGCCAGCAGCTCCGGACTAGCGGTCTACAATGAGCAGTTCTTC.

This clone appeared a single time. V and J are TRBV30 and TRBJ1-3, with D unclear. Between the trimmed V and J ends, which lost 1 base and 2 bases, there was a span of 9 bases. CDR3 size: 14 residues. Germline-derived CDR1 and CDR2 are GTSNPN and SVGIG (reference sequence). CDR3 protein: CAWSETLAGNTIYF. CDR3 in DNA: TGTGCCTGGAGTGAAACATTGGCTGGAAACACCATATATTTT.

As concerns this clone: At one boundary the junction diverges from the germline segment, which might be a read error. The rearrangement uses TRBV30 and TRBJ2-3; 10 bases agree with TRBD1. The CDR3 covers 11 residues. In germline, CDR1 is GTSNPN, CDR2 SVGIG (reference sequence). The CDR3 here is CAWTDDRGLRF. As DNA, the CDR3 is TGTGCCTGGACGGATGACAGGGGGCTCCGGTTT.

The chain couples TRBV5-1 to TRBJ2-5; D is undetermined. Between the trimmed V and J ends, which lost 1 base and 0 bases, there was a span of 7 bases. The CDR3 has 14 amino acids. The V gene's germline CDR1 is SGHRS and CDR2 YFSETQ. In DNA form, the CDR3 reads TGCGCCAGCAGCTTGCAGGCGTACCAAGAGACCCAGTACTTC. Translating gives CASSLQAYQETQYF.

The J gene is TRBJ1-4, the V gene TRBV2, with D maybe TRBD1 (5 bases). Germline V lookup: CDR1 SNHLY, CDR2 FYNNEI. The V gene lost 0 bases and the J gene lost 7 bases, with 9 bases spanning the gap. CDR3 length equals 14 residues. CDR3 region: CASSEAGVGEKLFF. CDR3 coding DNA: TGTGCCAGCAGTGAAGCAGGGGTGGGTGAAAAACTGTTTTTT.

The V gene is TRBV5-1, the J gene TRBJ2-1; 7 positions match TRBD1. The germline V gene encodes CDR1 SGHRS and CDR2 YFSETQ. The V and J ends lost 7 bases and 15 bases, in that order; junction bases with no gene match: 13. The CDR3 sequence is 12 residues long. The chain's CDR3 is CASGKDRAPGFF. Written as DNA, the CDR3 is TGCGCCAGCGGTAAAGACAGGGCCCCGGGGTTCTTC.

This clone occurred many times. The genes are TRBV9 and TRBJ2-5; 8 nucleotides agree with TRBD2. Germline-derived CDR1 and CDR2 are SGDLS and YYNGEE. This CDR3 has 16 amino acids. V was pared by 1 base and J by 2 bases, with 7 bases of the junction left unmatched. CDR3 DNA: TGTGCCAGCAGCGTACGGAGTAGCGGGGCACAAGAGACCCAGTACTTC. Translated, it gives CASSVRSSGAQETQYF.

The chain employs TRBV5-4 and TRBJ1-2, with TRBD1 identical over 7 bases. The J segment lost 4 bases and the V segment lost 3 bases, leaving 6 bases of the junction unmatched. CDR3 length: 14 residues. Germline assignment: CDR1 SGHNT and CDR2 YYREEE (reference sequence). CDR3 amino acids: CASSWDSVSYGYTF. The CDR3 DNA reads TGTGCCAGCAGCTGGGACAGCGTTTCCTATGGCTACACCTTC.

The chain combines TRBV2 with TRBJ2-7, with TRBD2 identical over 10 bases. This CDR3 contains 15 residues. Germline V gene lookup returns CDR1 SNHLY and CDR2 FYNNEI. The V and J ends lost 4 bases and 4 bases, in that order; junction bases with no gene match: 7. CDR3 nucleotide sequence: TGTGCCAGCAGTGGCCGGGGACTAGCGAGATACGAGCAGTACTTC. Its translation is CASSGRGLARYEQYF.

The chain uses TRBV7-9 and TRBJ1-1; no firm D call. With 7 bases removed from V and 0 bases from J, the gap between germline ends came to 12 bases. This CDR3 comprises 14 residues. Germline V CDR1 and CDR2: SEHNR, FQNEAQ (reference sequence). In DNA form, the CDR3 reads TGTGCCAGCACCTGGGGAGGGATGAACACTGAAGCTTTCTTT. Encoded protein: CASTWGGMNTEAFF.

The chain carries TRBV24-1 and TRBJ1-5; D gene uncertain. This CDR3 spans 13 amino acids. The V gene lost 5 bases and the J gene lost 2 bases, with 6 bases spanning the gap. CDR1 is KGHDR and CDR2 is SFDVKD in the germline V gene. This CDR3 reads CATSGSGNQPQHF. DNA of the CDR3: TGTGCCACCAGTGGTTCTGGCAATCAGCCCCAGCATTTT.